A single sample gave rise to the 10 T cell receptor beta chains below, sequenced in a study of beta chain features in type 1 diabetes. No antigen is known for these receptors. General study results and limits: The study found moderately but significantly shorter TCRB CDR3s in all four CD4+ subsets of Type 1 diabetes patients.

Every bit of the isolated RNA underwent reverse transcription, so sequencing read expressed TCRB transcripts. The protocol was immunoSEQ multiplex PCR, while the TCRdb copy is restricted to in-frame clones and leaves out a portion. The sample records about 650,000 clones, over 10% being singletons. Material for sequencing was naive CD4+ T cells from blood. These receptors were taken from a man aged 25 to 45 with type 1 diabetes.

The chain carries TRBV19 and TRBJ2-3; no clear D gene. The germline V and J ends were trimmed by 3 bases and 4 bases, with 11 bases remaining between them. Germline loops: CDR1 LNHDA, CDR2 SQIVND (reference sequence). CDR3 length: 14 amino acids. CDR3 amino acids: CASSIGQVSDTQYF. CDR3 bases: TGTGCCAGTAGTATTGGTCAGGTTTCAGATACGCAGTATTTT.

This clone was observed at least ten times. Distinct nucleotide sequences in the sample also encode this CDR3. V and J are TRBV7-9 and TRBJ2-7; D ambiguous. V was shortened by 1 base and J by 3 bases, with 4 bases between the two germline ends. This CDR3 region has 12 residues. Per germline, CDR1 SEHNR and CDR2 FQNEAQ (reference sequence). The CDR3 DNA is TGTGCCAGCAGCTTAGACAACTACGAGCAGTACTTC. Protein: CASSLDNYEQYF.

This clone was seen a handful of times. V is TRBV7-9 and J is TRBJ2-3; a possible D gene is TRBD1 (5 bases). The CDR3 extends over 14 amino acids. Germline V CDR1 and CDR2: SEHNR, FQNEAQ (reference sequence). Between the trimmed V and J ends, which lost 5 bases and 2 bases, there was a span of 11 bases. CDR3 bases: TGTGCCAGCAGCCCAGGGCATTCCACAGATACGCAGTATTTT. This encodes CASSPGHSTDTQYF.

The chain employs TRBV11-2 and TRBJ1-6; D is unclear. V was trimmed by 0 bases and J by 7 bases, leaving 4 bases between them. CDR1 SGHAT and CDR2 FQNNGV come from the germline V gene. The CDR3 totals 13 residues. The CDR3 loop is CASSLDYNSPLHF. In nucleotides, the CDR3 is TGTGCCAGCAGCTTAGATTACAATTCACCCCTCCACTTT.

This clone was picked up a small number of times. The chain carries TRBV7-9 and TRBJ2-3; 7 bases fit TRBD1. J gave up 1 base and V 7 bases, and 5 bases lay outside the gene matches. Germline CDR1 reads SEHNR; CDR2 reads FQNEAQ (reference sequence). This CDR3 has 14 amino acids. The CDR3 is CASKKGAGTDTQYF. DNA of the CDR3: TGTGCCAGCAAGAAGGGGGCCGGCACAGATACGCAGTATTTT.

In its sample, this clone was seen a few times. The chain carries TRBV19 and TRBJ1-6, with no clear D. This CDR3 comprises 16 residues. Germline V CDR1 and CDR2: LNHDA, SQIVND (reference sequence). Deletions cut 0 bases from V and 7 bases from J, with 13 bases between. Here the CDR3 DNA reads TGTGCCAGTAGTATAGATTCAGGAAGAGGAAATTCACCCCTCCACTTT. As protein: CASSIDSGRGNSPLHF.

This chain's CDR3 is CASSIGSSQPQHF. In DNA form, the CDR3 reads TGTGCCAGTAGTATCGGGTCCAGTCAGCCCCAGCATTTT. This chain uses TRBV19 with TRBJ1-5; no reliable D call. CDR1 and CDR2 from the germline V gene are LNHDA and SQIVND (reference sequence). The CDR3 covers 13 residues. The V end lost 3 bases, the J end lost 6 bases, and 9 bases lay between the germline ends.

This clone showed up just a few times. V usage is TRBV6-5 and J usage is TRBJ1-5; a weak D match, TRBD1 (6 bases). Germline V CDR1 and CDR2: MNHEY, SVGAGI. The ends were cut back, 5 bases at V and 3 bases at J, with 11 bases in the middle. CDR3 length: 14 residues. The CDR3 protein is CASSDRNVNQPQHF. The CDR3 DNA sequence: TGTGCCAGCAGTGACAGGAACGTCAATCAGCCCCAGCATTTT.

There are a few counts of this clone. The rearrangement joins TRBV4-3 to TRBJ2-1; 7 bases line up with TRBD1. J lost 0 bases, V lost 1 base, and 0 bases had no gene match. This CDR3 region has 15 residues. The germline V gene encodes CDR1 LGHNA and CDR2 YSLEER. The CDR3: CASSQAGGSYNEQFF. Written as DNA, the CDR3 is TGCGCCAGCAGCCAAGCAGGGGGCTCCTACAATGAGCAGTTCTTC.

There are a few counts of this clone. The V call is TRBV4-3, the J call TRBJ2-6, with 7 bases aligning to TRBD1. This CDR3 is built from 18 residues. Germline trimming cut 3 bases from V and 0 bases from J; bases unmatched to any gene: 8. The germline V gene has CDR1 LGHNA and CDR2 YSLEER. The CDR3 DNA is TGCGCCAGCAGCCATCGGGACAGCGGCTTCTCTGGGGCCAACGTCCTGACTTTC. It yields the protein CASSHRDSGFSGANVLTF.